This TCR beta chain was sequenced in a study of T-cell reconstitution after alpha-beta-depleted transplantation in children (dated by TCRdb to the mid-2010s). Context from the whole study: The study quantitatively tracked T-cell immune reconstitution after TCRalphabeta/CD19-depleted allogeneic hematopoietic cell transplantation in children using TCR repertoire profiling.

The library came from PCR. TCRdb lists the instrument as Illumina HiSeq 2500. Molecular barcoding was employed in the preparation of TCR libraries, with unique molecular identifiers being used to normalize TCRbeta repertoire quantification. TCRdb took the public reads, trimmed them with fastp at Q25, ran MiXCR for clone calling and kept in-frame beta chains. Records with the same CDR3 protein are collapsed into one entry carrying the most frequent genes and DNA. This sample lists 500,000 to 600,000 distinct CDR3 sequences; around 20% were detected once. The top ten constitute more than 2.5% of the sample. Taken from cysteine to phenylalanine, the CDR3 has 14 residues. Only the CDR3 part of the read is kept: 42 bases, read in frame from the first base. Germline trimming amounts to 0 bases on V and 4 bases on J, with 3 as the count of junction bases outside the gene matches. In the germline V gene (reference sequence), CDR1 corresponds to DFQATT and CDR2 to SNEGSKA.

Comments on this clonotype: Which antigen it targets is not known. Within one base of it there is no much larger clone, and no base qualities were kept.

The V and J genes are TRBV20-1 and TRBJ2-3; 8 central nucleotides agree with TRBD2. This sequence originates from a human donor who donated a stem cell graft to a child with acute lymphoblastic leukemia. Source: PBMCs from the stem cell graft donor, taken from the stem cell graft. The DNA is TGCAGTGCTAGAGATGGACTAGCAGCAGATACGCAGTATTTT. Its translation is CSARDGLAADTQYF.